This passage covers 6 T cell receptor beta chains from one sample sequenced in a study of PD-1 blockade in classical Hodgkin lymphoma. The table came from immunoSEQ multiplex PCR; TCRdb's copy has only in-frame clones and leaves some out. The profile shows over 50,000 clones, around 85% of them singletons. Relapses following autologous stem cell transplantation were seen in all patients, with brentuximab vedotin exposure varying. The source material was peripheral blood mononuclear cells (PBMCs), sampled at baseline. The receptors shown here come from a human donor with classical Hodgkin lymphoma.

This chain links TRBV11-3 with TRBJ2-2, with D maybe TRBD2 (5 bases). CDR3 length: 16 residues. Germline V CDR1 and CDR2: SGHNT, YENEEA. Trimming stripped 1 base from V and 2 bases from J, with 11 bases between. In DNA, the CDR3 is TGTGCCAGCAGCTTAGGTGGAGGCGGAAACACCGGGGAGCTGTTTTTT. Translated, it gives CASSLGGGGNTGELFF.

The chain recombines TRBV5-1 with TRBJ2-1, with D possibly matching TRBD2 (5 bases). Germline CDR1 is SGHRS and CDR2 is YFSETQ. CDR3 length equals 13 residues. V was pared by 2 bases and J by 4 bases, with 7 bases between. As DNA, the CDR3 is TGCGCCAGCAGCTTCGGACTGTACAATGAGCAGTTCTTC. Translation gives CASSFGLYNEQFF.

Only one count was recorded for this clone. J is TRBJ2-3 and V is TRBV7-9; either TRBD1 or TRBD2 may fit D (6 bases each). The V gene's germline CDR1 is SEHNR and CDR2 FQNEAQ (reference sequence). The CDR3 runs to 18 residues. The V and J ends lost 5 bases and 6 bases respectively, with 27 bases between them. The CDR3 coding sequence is TGTGCCAGCAGCCTCAGAGAGCGAGGGGGACTCCGCCTCGATACGCAGTATTTT. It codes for CASSLRERGGLRLDTQYF.

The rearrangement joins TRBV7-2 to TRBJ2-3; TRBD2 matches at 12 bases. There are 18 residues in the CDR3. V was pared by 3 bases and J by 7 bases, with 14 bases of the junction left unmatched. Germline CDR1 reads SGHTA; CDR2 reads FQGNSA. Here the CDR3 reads CASSFPGASGRAGNTQYF. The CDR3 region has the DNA TGTGCCAGCAGCTTCCCCGGGGCTAGCGGGAGGGCCGGGAATACGCAGTATTTT.

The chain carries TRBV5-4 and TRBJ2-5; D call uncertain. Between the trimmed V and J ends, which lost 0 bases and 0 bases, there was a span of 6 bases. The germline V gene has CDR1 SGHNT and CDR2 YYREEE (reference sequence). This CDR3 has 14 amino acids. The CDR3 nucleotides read TGTGCCAGCAGCTTGGGGGCGTACCAAGAGACCCAGTACTTC. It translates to CASSLGAYQETQYF.

CDR3 in amino acids: CASSPGQGNYGYTF. The CDR3 region has the DNA TGTGCCAGCAGTCCGGGACAGGGGAACTATGGCTACACCTTC. The J gene is TRBJ1-2, the V gene TRBV2, with 10 bases that match TRBD1. Per germline, CDR1 SNHLY and CDR2 FYNNEI. V gave up 5 bases and J gave up 2 bases; unmatched junction bases: 2. CDR3 length: 14 residues.